The clone carrying this TCR beta chain was counted many times. Its antigen is unidentified. The CDR3 has 16 amino acids. The trim removed 4 bases at V and 1 base at J, leaving 10 bases unmatched. Germline CDR1 reads LNHDA; CDR2 reads SQIVND (reference sequence). Amplification targeted TCR beta CDR3 regions from RNA transcripts. During a first-round RT-PCR of the TCR CDR3, the HTBI primer set was used. TCRdb itself ran the multiplex PCR reads through MiXCR, one entry per CDR3 protein. The sample holds fewer than 750,000 distinct CDR3 sequences, roughly 50% seen once. The sample belongs to a study of T cells in Graves' hyperthyroidism and ophthalmopathy. Whole-study findings and limits: Stable hyperthyroidism was separated from ophthalmopathy by a model based on 13 V-J features.

Uncontrolled infection, other autoimmune disease, pregnancy or lactation barred patients from enrollment. Diagnostic assessment was based on clinical symptoms, serum thyroxine and TRAb, thyroid ultrasound and orbital computed tomography. This chain joins TRBV19 and TRBJ2-7; 7 bases agree with TRBD2. Sequencing was performed on peripheral blood or thyroid tissue (not recorded which). The sequence was obtained from a woman between 18 and 30 years old with Graves' hyperthyroidism. In nucleotides, the CDR3 is TGTGCCAGTAGTACCGGGAGGCCACGGGGTTCCTACGAGCAGTACTTC. It codes for CASSTGRPRGSYEQYF.